Below are 31 T cell receptor beta chains sequenced from a single sample in a study of blood T cell repertoires in COVID-19 (dated by TCRdb to about 2020). Library prep was done by the immunoSEQ multiplex PCR assay. TCRdb took over this immuneACCESS table, retaining in-frame rearrangements with V and J assigned. Such tables are incomplete; in checked studies, under half of the missing clones stem from an unresolved V gene, and the remainder is unexplained. This sample holds under 250,000 clones; approximately 89% were observed only once. Around 4% of the sample is in the top ten clones. Sequencing was performed on PBMCs or T cells enriched from blood (not recorded which). These receptors all stem from a woman aged 25 to 39 with acute COVID-19.

V and J are TRBV6-2 or TRBV6-3 and TRBJ2-7, with a weak D call TRBD1 (6 bases). The CDR3 sequence is 17 residues long. Looked up from germline, CDR1 is MNHEY and CDR2 is SVGEGT. V was trimmed by 0 bases and J by 3 bases, leaving 18 bases between them. The CDR3 DNA is TGTGCCAGCAGTTACTCGATTTTTGCACAGGGAGTCTACGAGCAGTACTTC. Its protein is CASSYSIFAQGVYEQYF.

The chain recombines TRBV5-5 with TRBJ1-5; no firm D call. Germline V gene data show CDR1 as SGHKS and CDR2 as YYEKEE (reference sequence). Trimming pared 0 bases from V and 6 bases from J, leaving 7 bases between. The CDR3 runs 13 residues. This chain's CDR3 is CASSLGVTQPQHF. The CDR3 DNA reads TGTGCCAGCAGCTTGGGAGTTACTCAGCCCCAGCATTTT. Full variable domain (missing parts from reference TRBV5-5 and TRBJ1-5): DAGVTQSPTHLIKTRGQQVTLRCSPISGHKSVSWYQQVLGQGPQFIFQYYEKEERGRGNFPDRFSARQFPNYSSELNVNALLLGDSALYLCASSLGVTQPQHFGDGTRLSIL.

The chain couples TRBV10-3 to TRBJ1-3, with 8 nucleotides matching TRBD1. Germline CDR1 ENHRY, CDR2 SYGVKD. The trim removed 6 bases at V and 0 bases at J, leaving 4 bases unmatched. This CDR3 region has 15 residues. CDR3 amino acids: CAIRSDRASGNTIYF. The CDR3 DNA reads as TGTGCCATCAGATCGGACAGGGCCTCTGGAAACACCATATATTTT.

The count of this clone is one. J is TRBJ2-2 and V is TRBV5-4, with 13 positions matching TRBD2. CDR3 length equals 17 residues. Germline V gene data show CDR1 as SGHNT and CDR2 as YYREEE (reference sequence). V lost 0 bases, J lost 1 base, and 0 bases stayed unmatched. CDR3 loop: CASSLGTSGGNTGELFF. The CDR3 DNA follows: TGTGCCAGCAGCTTGGGGACTAGCGGGGGGAACACCGGGGAGCTGTTTTTT. The full variable domain, rest sourced from reference TRBV5-4 and TRBJ2-2, is ETGVTQSPTHLIKTRGQQVTLRCSSQSGHNTVSWYQQALGQGPQFIFQYYREEENGRGNFPPRFSGLQFPNYSSELNVNALELDDSALYLCASSLGTSGGNTGELFFGEGSRLTVL.

The chain uses TRBV29-1 and TRBJ2-1; 9 positions match TRBD1. Germline assignment: CDR1 SQVTM and CDR2 ANQGSEA. This CDR3 has 12 residues. J lost 7 bases, V lost 6 bases, and 4 bases had no gene match. The CDR3 sequence: CSVQTGGNEQFF. The CDR3 nucleotides are TGCAGCGTCCAGACAGGGGGTAATGAGCAGTTCTTC.

This clone has a single count. CDR3 DNA sequence: TGTGCCAGCTCACGCGAGGGAGGGGCTTTCAGGAACGAGCAGTACTTC. Translating gives CASSREGGAFRNEQYF. The chain has TRBV18 and TRBJ2-7, with 7 bases lining up with TRBD2. The germline V gene encodes CDR1 KGHSH and CDR2 LQKENI. Trimming removed 4 bases from V and 5 bases from J; junction bases left unmatched: 14. This CDR3 is 16 amino acids long.

The genes are TRBV19 and TRBJ1-1; D gene ambiguous. This CDR3 contains 14 residues. Trimming took 1 base from V and 5 from J, leaving 11 bases between them. The germline CDR1 and CDR2 sequences are LNHDA and SQIVND (reference sequence). CDR3 amino acids: CASSIARESTEAFF. The CDR3, as DNA: TGTGCCAGTAGTATAGCACGAGAGAGTACTGAAGCTTTCTTT.

V is TRBV19 and J is TRBJ2-6; D unclear. Trimming cost V 6 bases and J 2 bases, with 11 bases left between them. The CDR3 length is 15 residues. Germline V CDR1 and CDR2: LNHDA, SQIVND (reference sequence). CDR3 region: CASSPFSAGANVLTF. The CDR3, as DNA: TGTGCCAGTAGCCCTTTCTCAGCTGGGGCCAACGTCCTGACTTTC.

The chain joins TRBV3-1 (or the pseudogene TRBV3-2) to TRBJ2-3; the D is unclear. CDR1 is LGHDT, CDR2 YNNKEL, per germline (reference sequence). V was trimmed by 3 bases and J by 4 bases, leaving 2 bases between them. The CDR3 sequence is 11 residues long. The CDR3 loop reads CASSHADTQYF. The CDR3 DNA sequence: TGTGCCAGCAGCCACGCAGATACGCAGTATTTT.

The V and J genes are TRBV5-4 and TRBJ1-1; D not certain. Trimming left V 0 bases short and J 0 bases short, with 6 bases between. Germline V CDR1 and CDR2: SGHNT, YYREEE (reference sequence). The CDR3 has 14 amino acids. In nucleotides, the CDR3 is TGTGCCAGCAGCTTGGCAGACATGAACACTGAAGCTTTCTTT. It translates to CASSLADMNTEAFF.

Concerning this clone: Different DNA sequences within this sample yield the same CDR3. CDR3 sequence reads: CASSDSGGATDTQYF. The CDR3 DNA reads TGTGCCAGCAGTGACTCGGGGGGGGCCACAGATACGCAGTATTTT. This chain uses TRBV6-4 with TRBJ2-3, with D maybe TRBD2 (7 bases). The V end was cut by 0 bases, the J end by 2 bases, with 9 bases between. Germline CDR1 is MRHNA and CDR2 is SNTAGT. The CDR3 covers 15 residues.

The V and J genes are TRBV7-3 and TRBJ1-1, with TRBD1 as a possible D gene (5 bases). In germline, CDR1 is SGHTA, CDR2 FQGTGA. The germline V and J ends were trimmed by 1 base and 4 bases, with 13 bases remaining between them. This CDR3 spans 15 amino acids. CDR3 loop: CASSLIAGVGTEAFF. The DNA for the CDR3 is TGTGCCAGCAGCTTAATCGCGGGGGTTGGCACTGAAGCTTTCTTT.

The V gene is TRBV28, the J gene TRBJ1-4; D is unresolved. Trimming removed 6 bases from V and 6 bases from J, with 11 bases in between. In germline, CDR1 is MDHEN, CDR2 SYDVKM. The CDR3 has 13 amino acids. The CDR3 DNA reads TGTGCCAGCAGGAATAGCGGGGATGAAAAACTGTTTTTT. It is translated as CASRNSGDEKLFF.

The chain uses TRBV30 and TRBJ1-1; 9 nucleotides agree with TRBD1. The length of the CDR3 is 14 residues. The V gene end was trimmed by 5 bases and the J gene end by 5 bases; junction bases not matched to a gene: 9. Germline-derived CDR1 and CDR2 are GTSNPN and SVGIG (reference sequence). In DNA form, the CDR3 reads TGTGCCTGGGCAGCCGGGACAGGGAAGACTGAAGCTTTCTTT. It codes for CAWAAGTGKTEAFF.

This clone was recorded only once. This chain links TRBV7-2 with TRBJ2-1; 9 bases align to TRBD2. V was pared by 5 bases and J by 4 bases, with 9 bases of the junction left unmatched. Germline V CDR1 and CDR2: SGHTA, FQGNSA. This CDR3 has 16 amino acids. CDR3 DNA: TGTGCCAGCAGCCCCCGGGCGGGGGGGGTTTACAATGAGCAGTTCTTC. It yields the protein CASSPRAGGVYNEQFF. Drawing the rest from reference TRBV7-2 and TRBJ2-1, the complete variable domain is GAGVSQSPSNKVTEKGKDVELRCDPISGHTALYWYRQSLGQGLEFLIYFQGNSAPDKSGLPSDRFSAERTGGSVSTLTIQRTQQEDSAVYLCASSPRAGGVYNEQFFGPGTRLTVL.

The rearrangement links TRBV5-4 to TRBJ1-1; D is unclear. This CDR3 region has 11 residues. The V gene lost 5 bases and the J gene lost 7 bases, with 9 bases spanning the gap. Looked up from germline, CDR1 is SGHNT and CDR2 is YYREEE (reference sequence). The CDR3, as DNA: TGTGCCAGCAGGAGGGCGGGTGAAGCTTTCTTT. This translates into CASRRAGEAFF. The full variable domain, its missing parts supplied by reference TRBV5-4 and TRBJ1-1, is ETGVTQSPTHLIKTRGQQVTLRCSSQSGHNTVSWYQQALGQGPQFIFQYYREEENGRGNFPPRFSGLQFPNYSSELNVNALELDDSALYLCASRRAGEAFFGQGTRLTVV.

The rearrangement joins TRBV5-8 to TRBJ1-6; no firm D call. Between the trimmed V and J ends, which lost 2 bases and 14 bases, there was a span of 8 bases. This CDR3 contains 11 residues. The germline V gene has CDR1 SGHTS and CDR2 YDEGEE. CDR3 in DNA: TGTGCCAGCAGCTTTTCACGGTCCCTCCACTTT. Translating gives CASSFSRSLHF.

The J gene is TRBJ2-5, the V gene TRBV12-3 or TRBV12-4; D gene unclear. Trimming took 3 bases from V and 4 from J, leaving 6 bases between them. The CDR3 is 12 amino acids. CDR3 amino acids: CASSFLTETQYF. The CDR3 DNA is TGTGCCAGCAGTTTTCTAACAGAGACCCAGTACTTC.

This chain joins TRBV7-8 and TRBJ2-1; 8 bases are a match to TRBD2. V was pared by 3 bases and J by 9 bases, with 10 bases of the junction left unmatched. The CDR3 sequence is 15 residues long. The germline CDR1 and CDR2 sequences are SGHVS and FQNEAQ. The CDR3 spells CASSLLNREGGEQFF. Here the CDR3 DNA reads TGTGCCAGCAGCTTGTTAAATCGGGAGGGCGGTGAGCAGTTCTTC.

The chain carries TRBV5-1 and TRBJ1-3, with D unresolved. The CDR3 spans 14 residues. CDR1 and CDR2 from the germline V gene are SGHRS and YFSETQ. Trimming shortened V by 4 bases and J by 0 bases, and 8 bases separated the two germline ends. This CDR3 reads CASSQGDSGNTIYF. As DNA, the CDR3 is TGCGCCAGCAGCCAAGGAGACTCTGGAAACACCATATATTTT.

The chain combines TRBV2 with TRBJ1-5, with TRBD1 matching 9 bases. Germline assignment: CDR1 SNHLY and CDR2 FYNNEI. Trimming took 8 bases from V and 2 from J; bases not matched to a gene: 10. This CDR3 region has 16 residues. The DNA for the CDR3 is TGTGCCAGCGGGGAACAGGGGGCACGGGGCAATCAGCCCCAGCATTTT. Encoded protein: CASGEQGARGNQPQHF.

This clone was detected only a few times. V and J are TRBV6-2 or TRBV6-3 and TRBJ2-1; D possibly corresponds to TRBD2 (5 bases). This CDR3 is 13 amino acids long. The V end was cut by 2 bases, the J end by 8 bases, with 10 bases between. Germline assignment: CDR1 MNHEY and CDR2 SVGEGT. CDR3 sequence (DNA): TGTGCCAGCAGTTACCCCGCGGGTTATGAGCAGTTCTTC. Amino acids: CASSYPAGYEQFF.

This chain joins TRBV6-5 and TRBJ1-5; the D is unclear. Trimming took off 5 bases at V and 0 bases at J, with 5 bases between the two ends. Germline CDR1 MNHEY, CDR2 SVGAGI. This CDR3 has 13 residues. DNA for the CDR3: TGTGCCAGCAGTCGTTATAGCAATCAGCCCCAGCATTTT. It codes for CASSRYSNQPQHF.

This chain joins TRBV30 and TRBJ2-3; a weak D match, TRBD2 (5 bases). Trimming pared 0 bases from V and 6 bases from J, leaving 25 bases between. Germline-derived CDR1 and CDR2 are GTSNPN and SVGIG (reference sequence). The CDR3 runs to 18 residues. For the CDR3, the DNA is TGTGCCTGGAGTGTACGTCAGGCGGGCTACCTTAAGGCGGATACGCAGTATTTT. Its translation is CAWSVRQAGYLKADTQYF. Full variable domain (remainder filled in from reference TRBV30 and TRBJ2-3): SQTIHQWPATLVQPVGSPLSLECTVEGTSNPNLYWYRQAAGRGLQLLFYSVGIGQISSEVPQNLSASRPQDRQFILSSKKLLLSDSGFYLCAWSVRQAGYLKADTQYFGPGTRLTVL.

The chain combines TRBV6-5 with TRBJ2-7; 7 bases line up with TRBD1. The CDR3 loop spans 14 amino acids. The germline gives CDR1 MNHEY, CDR2 SVGAGI. Trimming cost V 3 bases and J 3 bases; bases outside gene matches: 5. The CDR3 loop is CASSYSGQLYEQYF. CDR3 DNA sequence: TGTGCCAGCAGTTATTCGGGACAGCTCTACGAGCAGTACTTC.

This chain uses TRBV4-1 with TRBJ1-4, with D unclear. Trimming took 4 bases from V and 1 from J, leaving 10 bases between them. Germline CDR1 and CDR2: MGHRA and YSYEKL. This CDR3 is 15 amino acids long. The CDR3: CASSPRPGTNEKLFF. The DNA of the CDR3 is TGCGCCAGCAGCCCAAGGCCAGGAACTAATGAAAAACTGTTTTTT.

The V gene is TRBV28, the J gene TRBJ2-1; perhaps TRBD1 as D (5 bases). This CDR3 has 16 residues. The V gene lost 7 bases and the J gene lost 0 bases, with 16 bases spanning the gap. The V gene's germline CDR1 is MDHEN and CDR2 SYDVKM. The CDR3 sequence is CASTYFVGDSYNEQFF. CDR3 in DNA: TGTGCCAGCACCTATTTTGTAGGGGACTCCTACAATGAGCAGTTCTTC. The variable domain in full, with the rest retrieved from reference TRBV28 and TRBJ2-1, is DVKVTQSSRYLVKRTGEKVFLECVQDMDHENMFWYRQDPGLGLRLIYFSYDVKMKEKGDIPEGYSVSREKKERFSLILESASTNQTSMYLCASTYFVGDSYNEQFFGPGTRLTVL.

This clone was seen a handful of times. This chain connects TRBV6-5 to TRBJ1-4, with D possibly matching TRBD1 (5 bases). Germline V CDR1 and CDR2: MNHEY, SVGAGI. The V end was cut by 0 bases, the J end by 1 base, with 9 bases between. This CDR3 has 16 residues. In DNA, the CDR3 is TGTGCCAGCAGTTACTCATTGGGGCGAACTAATGAAAAACTGTTTTTT. Its translation is CASSYSLGRTNEKLFF.

This clone was recorded once. The chain couples TRBV4-3 to TRBJ2-5, with D maybe TRBD2 (5 bases). Germline lookup yields CDR1 LGHNA and CDR2 YSLEER. Trimming took 8 bases from V and 4 from J, leaving 14 bases between them. This CDR3 is 13 amino acids long. The chain's CDR3 is CASGSNDAETQYF. CDR3 nucleotide sequence: TGCGCCAGCGGGAGCAATGACGCAGAGACCCAGTACTTC.

The chain has TRBV20-1 and TRBJ1-2, with no clear D. The CDR3 consists of 11 residues. Germline lookup yields CDR1 DFQATT and CDR2 SNEGSKA (reference sequence). V lost 1 base to trimming and J lost 6 bases, with 6 bases between them. The CDR3 bases are TGCAGTGCTAGAGTGGAGGATGGCTACACCTTC. The encoded protein is CSARVEDGYTF.

This clone showed up just once. The chain recombines TRBV29-1 with TRBJ1-2; D is possibly TRBD1 (5 bases). Germline assignment: CDR1 SQVTM and CDR2 ANQGSEA. CDR3 length: 13 amino acids. Trimming took 4 bases from V and 7 from J, leaving 16 bases between them. CDR3 loop: CSVVSSRGFGYTF. The DNA of the CDR3 is TGCAGCGTTGTGTCTTCTAGGGGTTTTGGCTACACCTTC. Together with reference TRBV29-1 and TRBJ1-2, the CDR3 gives the full variable domain: SAVISQKPSRDICQRGTSLTIQCQVDSQVTMMFWYRQQPGQSLTLIATANQGSEATYESGFVIDKFPISRPNLTFSTLTVSNMSPEDSSIYLCSVVSSRGFGYTFGSGTRLTVV.